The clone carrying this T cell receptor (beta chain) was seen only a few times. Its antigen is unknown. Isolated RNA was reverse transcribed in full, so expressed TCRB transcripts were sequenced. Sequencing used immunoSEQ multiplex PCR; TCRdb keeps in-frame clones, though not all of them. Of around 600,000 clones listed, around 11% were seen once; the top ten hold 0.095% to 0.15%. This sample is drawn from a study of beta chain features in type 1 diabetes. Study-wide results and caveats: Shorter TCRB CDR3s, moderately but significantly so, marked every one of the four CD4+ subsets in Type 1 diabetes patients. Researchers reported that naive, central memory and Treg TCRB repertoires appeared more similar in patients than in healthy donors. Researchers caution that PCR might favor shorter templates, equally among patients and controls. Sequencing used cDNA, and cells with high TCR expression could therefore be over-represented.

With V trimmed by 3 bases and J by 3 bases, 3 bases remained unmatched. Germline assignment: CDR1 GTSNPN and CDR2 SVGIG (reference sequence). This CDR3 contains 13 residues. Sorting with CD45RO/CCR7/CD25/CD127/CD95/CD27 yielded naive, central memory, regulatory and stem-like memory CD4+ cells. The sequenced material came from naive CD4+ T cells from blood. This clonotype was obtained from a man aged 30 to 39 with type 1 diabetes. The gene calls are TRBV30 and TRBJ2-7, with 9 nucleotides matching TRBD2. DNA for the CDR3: TGTGCCTGGAGGGCTAGCGGGGTCTACGAGCAGTACTTC. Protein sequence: CAWRASGVYEQYF.